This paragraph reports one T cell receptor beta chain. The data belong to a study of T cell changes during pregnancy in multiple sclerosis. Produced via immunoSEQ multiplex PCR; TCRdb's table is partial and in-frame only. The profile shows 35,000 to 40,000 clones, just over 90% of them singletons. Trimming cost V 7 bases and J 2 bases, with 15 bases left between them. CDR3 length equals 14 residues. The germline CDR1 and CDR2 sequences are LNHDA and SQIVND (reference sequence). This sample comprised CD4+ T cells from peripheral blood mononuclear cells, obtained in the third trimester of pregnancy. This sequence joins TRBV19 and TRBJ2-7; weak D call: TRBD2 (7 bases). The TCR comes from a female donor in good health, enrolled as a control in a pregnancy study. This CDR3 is CASTTSGTTYEQYF. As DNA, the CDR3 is TGTGCCAGTACTACGAGCGGGACAACCTACGAGCAGTACTTC.